These T cell receptor beta chains were read from a single sample in a study of identical twins. TCRdb called the 5' RACE reads again in MiXCR, with one record for every CDR3 protein. The repertoire includes 450,000 to 500,000 distinct CDR3 sequences, roughly an eighth of them detected once, and about 0.97% sits in the top ten. These data also featured in a second study, about yellow fever vaccine responses in identical twins.

Source material: CD4+ T cells sorted from blood. These receptors all come from a woman aged 18-30 years in good health. Each CDR3 is given with its conserved first and last residue. Fields, in order: J gene, CDR3 length, V gene, clone size, D gene, CDR3 DNA, CDR3 protein. A D gene is named only where the DNA matches it firmly. Only part of the rows carry a size: once, few, many, or a class if the clone is expanded.

TRBJ2-2 14 TRBV18 many - TGTGCCAGCTCACCAGGGAAGGACACCGGGGAGCTGTTTTTT CASSPGKDTGELFF
TRBJ2-3 14 TRBV5-1 few - TGCGCCAGCAGCCCCATTGCTAGCACAGATACGCAGTATTTT CASSPIASTDTQYF
TRBJ2-7 14 TRBV7-9 many - TGTGCCAGCAGCTTAGCTGCACAGTCCTACGAGCAGTACTTC CASSLAAQSYEQYF
TRBJ2-4 14 TRBV27 few TRBD2 TGTGCCAGCATTCCGCGGGAGACCAAAAACATTCAGTACTTC CASIPRETKNIQYF
TRBJ1-4 14 TRBV30 few - TGTGCCTGGAGTGATGGCAGGGGTAATGAAAAACTGTTTTTT CAWSDGRGNEKLFF
TRBJ2-5 15 TRBV7-9 - - TGTGCCAGCAGCTTAAATCGGCAGGTCCAAGAGACCCAGTACTTC CASSLNRQVQETQYF
TRBJ2-4 16 TRBV25-1 few - TGTGCCAGCAGTGAGGGGGACACACTAGCCAAAAACATTCAGTACTTC CASSEGDTLAKNIQYF
TRBJ2-7 14 TRBV28 - TRBD2 TGTGCCAGCAGTTTTTCCTATTACCCGGGAGGGCAGTACTTC CASSFSYYPGGQYF
TRBJ2-5 17 TRBV5-1 - - TGCGCCAGCAGCTTGGGGGTGGGAGTCCCCCCTCAAGAGACCCAGTACTTC CASSLGVGVPPQETQYF
TRBJ2-7 11 TRBV6-6 few - TGTGCCAGCAATAAAGGATACGAGCAGTACTTC CASNKGYEQYF
TRBJ1-2 13 TRBV25-1 few - TGTGCCAGCAGTGTAAAGGGAACCTATGGCTACACCTTC CASSVKGTYGYTF
TRBJ2-7 14 TRBV5-1 - - TGCGCCAGCAGCTTGTCGTCCACAACCTACGAGCAGTACTTC CASSLSSTTYEQYF
TRBJ1-4 14 TRBV29-1 many - TGCAGCGCAGCCAACGGTGCAACTAATGAAAAACTGTTTTTT CSAANGATNEKLFF
TRBJ2-1 17 TRBV15 many TRBD2 TGTGCCACCAGCAGAGCGAGCGGGGGGGCTTCCTACAATGAGCAGTTCTTC CATSRASGGASYNEQFF
TRBJ2-1 11 TRBV5-6 few - TGTGCCAGCAGCTTGTTTCGCGAGCAGTTCTTC CASSLFREQFF
TRBJ2-3 17 TRBV12-3/TRBV12-4 few TRBD2 TGTGCCAGCAGTACGGGACTAGCGGGAAGGGTGGCAGATACGCAGTATTTT CASSTGLAGRVADTQYF
TRBJ1-3 16 TRBV7-2 - TRBD1 TGTGCCAGCAGCAAGGGACAGATCGACTCTGGAAACACCATATATTTT CASSKGQIDSGNTIYF
TRBJ2-1 14 TRBV11-2 many - TGTGCCAGCAGCTTAGCATGGGGGGACAATGAGCAGTTCTTC CASSLAWGDNEQFF
TRBJ2-1 16 TRBV5-1 few TRBD1 TGCGCCAGCAGTCGAGCCGGGACAGGGGGCTACAATGAGCAGTTCTTC CASSRAGTGGYNEQFF
TRBJ2-1 15 TRBV5-1 - TRBD2 TGCGCCAGCAGCTCCGGGACTAGCGACCCCAATGAGCAGTTCTTC CASSSGTSDPNEQFF
TRBJ2-5 15 TRBV5-1 - TRBD1 TGCGCCAGCAGCTTGGGGCCAGGGGGCCAAGAGACCCAGTACTTC CASSLGPGGQETQYF
TRBJ1-1 13 TRBV20-1 many - TGCAGCGCCGAGGGAGGGGTGAACACTGAAGCTTTCTTT CSAEGGVNTEAFF
TRBJ2-3 15 TRBV7-2 few - TGTGCCAGCAGCTTAGTGGCGGGGCGCACAGATACGCAGTATTTT CASSLVAGRTDTQYF
TRBJ1-1 16 TRBV6-5 many - TGTGCCAGCAGTTACTCGATCTCTGACCATTACACTGAAGCTTTCTTT CASSYSISDHYTEAFF
TRBJ2-1 17 TRBV5-8 many TRBD2 TGTGCCAGCAGCTTGGCCGGGACTAGCGGGAGTTACAATGAGCAGTTCTTC CASSLAGTSGSYNEQFF
TRBJ2-7 14 TRBV11-2 - - TGTGCCAGCAGCCGAGGGACACCGGGATACGAGCAGTACTTC CASSRGTPGYEQYF
TRBJ2-5 13 TRBV27 many - TGTGCCAGCTCTCTGGTGGCGGGGGAGACCCAGTACTTC CASSLVAGETQYF
TRBJ2-1 14 TRBV7-2 - TRBD2 TGTGCCAGCAGCCACAGGACTAGAGGGGATGAGCAGTTCTTC CASSHRTRGDEQFF